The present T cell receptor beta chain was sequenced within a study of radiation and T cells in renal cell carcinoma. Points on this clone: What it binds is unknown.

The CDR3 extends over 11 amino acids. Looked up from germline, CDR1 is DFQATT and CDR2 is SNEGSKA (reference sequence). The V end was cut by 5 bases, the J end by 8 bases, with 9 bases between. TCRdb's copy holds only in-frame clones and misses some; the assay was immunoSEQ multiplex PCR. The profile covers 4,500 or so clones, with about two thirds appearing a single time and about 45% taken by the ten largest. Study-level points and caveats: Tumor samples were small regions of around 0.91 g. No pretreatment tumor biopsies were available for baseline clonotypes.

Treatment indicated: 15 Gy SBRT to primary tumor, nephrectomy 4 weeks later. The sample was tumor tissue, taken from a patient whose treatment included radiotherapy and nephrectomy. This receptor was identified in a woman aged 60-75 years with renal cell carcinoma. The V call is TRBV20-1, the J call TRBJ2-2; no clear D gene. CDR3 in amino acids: CSAPTLGELFF. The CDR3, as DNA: TGCAGTGCTCCGACGCTGGGGGAGCTGTTTTTT.